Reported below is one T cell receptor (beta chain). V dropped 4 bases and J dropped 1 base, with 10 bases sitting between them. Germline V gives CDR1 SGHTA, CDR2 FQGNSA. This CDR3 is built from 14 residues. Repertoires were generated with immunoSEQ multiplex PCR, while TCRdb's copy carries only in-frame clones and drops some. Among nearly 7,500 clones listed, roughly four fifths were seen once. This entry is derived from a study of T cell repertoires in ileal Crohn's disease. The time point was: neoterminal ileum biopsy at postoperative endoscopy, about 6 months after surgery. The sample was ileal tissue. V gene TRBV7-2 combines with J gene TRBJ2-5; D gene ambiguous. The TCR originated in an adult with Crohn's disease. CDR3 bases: TGTGCCAGCAGCTCCTCCCTATCCCAAGAGACCCAGTACTTC. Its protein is CASSSSLSQETQYF.